Listed here is a single TCR beta chain. CDR3 size: 13 residues. V gave up 2 bases and J gave up 6 bases, with 10 bases separating them. Germline V CDR1 and CDR2: MNHEY, SVGAGI. This entry is derived from a study of identical twins. All donors were healthy, and all were Caucasian. Unique molecular identifiers were present on cDNA, and template switching added a universal primer site. TCRdb used MiXCR to reprocess the 5' RACE reads, holding one entry per CDR3 protein. The sample lists hundreds of thousands of distinct CDR3 sequences, roughly 10% occurring once. V gene TRBV6-5 combines with J gene TRBJ1-2; D is unresolved. Sequencing used memory (CD45RO+) T cells sorted from blood. This TCR was sampled from a young woman in good health. CDR3 in amino acids: CASSYGVLDGYTF. The CDR3 coding sequence is TGTGCCAGCAGTTACGGGGTGCTGGATGGCTACACCTTC.